The text below deals with one T cell receptor beta chain. Its target is not known. Other DNA sequences within the sample encode an identical CDR3. From germline, CDR1 is MGHRA and CDR2 YSYEKL. The CDR3 contains 13 residues. V was cut by 1 base and J by 4 bases, with 7 bases left in between. Libraries were prepared by immunoSEQ multiplex PCR; TCRdb keeps only in-frame clonotypes and omits some of them. This table holds 1.6 million or so clones, roughly 97% found once. The sample originates from a study of shared clonotypes between healthy human individuals. General study results and limits: The expectation was that sequencing depth would affect clonotype sharing among donors.

Sequenced material: naive CD4+ T cells sorted from blood. Subset reported: CD45RA+ positively selected. V gene TRBV4-1 combines with J gene TRBJ2-5, with no clear D. The receptor comes from a man aged 30-40 years in good health. The CDR3 DNA reads TGCGCCAGCAGCCAAGTTCTCGCAGAGACCCAGTACTTC. Protein sequence: CASSQVLAETQYF.